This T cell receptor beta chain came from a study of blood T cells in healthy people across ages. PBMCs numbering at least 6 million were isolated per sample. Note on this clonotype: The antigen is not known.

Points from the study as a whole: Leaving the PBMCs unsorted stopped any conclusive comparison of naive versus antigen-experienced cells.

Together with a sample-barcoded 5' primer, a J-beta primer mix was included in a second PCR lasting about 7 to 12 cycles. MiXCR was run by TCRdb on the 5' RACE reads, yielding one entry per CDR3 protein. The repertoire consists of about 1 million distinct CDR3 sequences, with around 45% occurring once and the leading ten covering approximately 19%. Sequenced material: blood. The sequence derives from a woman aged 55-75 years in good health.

The CDR3 region is CASSPLTTGTNEKLFF. In DNA, the CDR3 is TGTGCCAGCAGTCCTCTTACGACAGGGACTAATGAAAAACTGTTTTTT. The chain combines TRBV27 with TRBJ1-4; 7 nucleotides agree with TRBD1. Per the germline V gene, CDR1 is MNHEY and CDR2 is SMNVEV (reference sequence). The CDR3 is made up of 16 amino acids. V shed 5 bases, J shed 2 bases, and the junction held 8 bases outside the gene matches.